This T cell receptor beta chain comes out of a study of blood T cell repertoires in COVID-19. Study-wide context: Sites in the United States, Italy and Spain provided acute and convalescent COVID-19 samples. PBMCs, B-cell-depleted T cells, or T cells provided the cDNA or gDNA that made up the material.

Original processing methods: It was from reference gene primer amplification that nucleated cell counts were estimated. Using immunoSEQ multiplex PCR, the repertoire was profiled, and TCRdb retains in-frame clones only, with some absent. V and J calls and clone size are those listed in that table; D and trimming were worked out from the DNA. Of around 220,000 clones listed, 88% are singletons. V was trimmed by 0 bases and J by 0 bases, leaving 6 bases between them. CDR3 length: 14 residues. Germline lookup yields CDR1 SGHNT and CDR2 YYREEE (reference sequence). The TCR comes from a man between 18 and 29 years old with active or convalescent COVID-19. Sequencing was done on a sample of peripheral blood. The J gene is TRBJ2-5, the V gene TRBV5-4, with a tentative D call TRBD2 (5 bases). CDR3 sequence: CASSLGRNQETQYF. The CDR3 nucleotides are TGTGCCAGCAGCTTGGGGAGGAACCAAGAGACCCAGTACTTC.